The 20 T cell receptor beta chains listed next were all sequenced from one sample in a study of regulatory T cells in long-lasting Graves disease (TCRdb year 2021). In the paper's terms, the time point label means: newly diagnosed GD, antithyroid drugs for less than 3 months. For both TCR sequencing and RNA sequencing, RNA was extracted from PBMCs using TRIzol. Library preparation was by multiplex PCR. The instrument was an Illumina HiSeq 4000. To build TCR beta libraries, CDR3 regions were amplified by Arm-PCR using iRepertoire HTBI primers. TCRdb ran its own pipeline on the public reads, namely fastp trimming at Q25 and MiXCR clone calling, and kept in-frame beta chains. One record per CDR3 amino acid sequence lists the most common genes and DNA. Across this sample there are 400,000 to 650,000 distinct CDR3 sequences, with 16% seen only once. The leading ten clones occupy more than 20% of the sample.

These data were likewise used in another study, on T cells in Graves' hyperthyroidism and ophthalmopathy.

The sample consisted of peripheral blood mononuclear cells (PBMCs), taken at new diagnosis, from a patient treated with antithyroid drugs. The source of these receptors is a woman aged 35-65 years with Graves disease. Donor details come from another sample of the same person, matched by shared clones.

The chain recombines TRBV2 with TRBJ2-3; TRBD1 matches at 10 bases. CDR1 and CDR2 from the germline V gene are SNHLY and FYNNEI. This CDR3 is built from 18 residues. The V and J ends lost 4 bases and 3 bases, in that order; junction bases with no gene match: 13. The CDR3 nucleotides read TGTGCCAGCAGTGTCTTACGCATGGGGACAGGGGCGACAGATACGCAGTATTTT. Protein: CASSVLRMGTGATDTQYF.

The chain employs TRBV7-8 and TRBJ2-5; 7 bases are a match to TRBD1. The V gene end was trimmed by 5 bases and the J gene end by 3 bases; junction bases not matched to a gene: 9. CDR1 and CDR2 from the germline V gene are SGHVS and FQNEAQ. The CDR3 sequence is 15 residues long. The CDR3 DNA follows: TGTGCCAGCAGCCGGTTCTGGGACAGCAAAGAGACCCAGTACTTC. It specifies CASSRFWDSKETQYF.

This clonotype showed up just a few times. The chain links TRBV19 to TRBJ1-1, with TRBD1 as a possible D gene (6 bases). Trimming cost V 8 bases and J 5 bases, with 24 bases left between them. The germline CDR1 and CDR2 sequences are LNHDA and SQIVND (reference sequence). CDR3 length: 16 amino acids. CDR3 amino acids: CASALGQGKSKTEAFF. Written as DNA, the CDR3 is TGTGCCAGTGCCCTTGGGCAGGGGAAGTCAAAGACTGAAGCTTTCTTT.

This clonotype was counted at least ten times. Here the CDR3 DNA reads TGTGCCAGCACCCCTGGGCAGGTAGTAGAGACCCAGTACTTC. Its protein product is CASTPGQVVETQYF. The genes are TRBV12-3 or TRBV12-4 and TRBJ2-5, with D uncertain. V lost 7 bases and J lost 4, with 16 bases in between. This CDR3 comprises 14 residues.

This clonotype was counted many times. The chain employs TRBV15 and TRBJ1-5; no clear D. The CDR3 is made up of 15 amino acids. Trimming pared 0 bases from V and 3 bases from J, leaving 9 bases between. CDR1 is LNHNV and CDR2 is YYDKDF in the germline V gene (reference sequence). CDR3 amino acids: CATSRDRAVNQPQHF. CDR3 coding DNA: TGTGCCACCAGCAGAGATAGGGCAGTCAATCAGCCCCAGCATTTT.

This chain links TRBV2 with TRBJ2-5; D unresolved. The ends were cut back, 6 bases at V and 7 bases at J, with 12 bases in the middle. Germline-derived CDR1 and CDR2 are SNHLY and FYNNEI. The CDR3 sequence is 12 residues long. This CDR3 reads CASRSSSGTQYF. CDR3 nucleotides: TGTGCCAGCAGATCGAGTAGTGGGACCCAGTACTTC.

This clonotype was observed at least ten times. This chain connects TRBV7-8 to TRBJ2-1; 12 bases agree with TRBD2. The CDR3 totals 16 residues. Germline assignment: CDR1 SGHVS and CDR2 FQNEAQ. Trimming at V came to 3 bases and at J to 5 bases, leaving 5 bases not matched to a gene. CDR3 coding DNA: TGTGCCAGCAGCTTGACTAGCGGGGGCCATCACAATGAGCAGTTCTTC. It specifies CASSLTSGGHHNEQFF.

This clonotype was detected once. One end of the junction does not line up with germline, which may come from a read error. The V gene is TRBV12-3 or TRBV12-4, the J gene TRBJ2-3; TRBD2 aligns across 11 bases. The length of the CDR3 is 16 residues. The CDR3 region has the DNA TGCGCCAGCAGCCCCCTTATTAGCGGGGGGGCAGATACGCAGTATTTT. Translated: CASSPLISGGADTQYF.

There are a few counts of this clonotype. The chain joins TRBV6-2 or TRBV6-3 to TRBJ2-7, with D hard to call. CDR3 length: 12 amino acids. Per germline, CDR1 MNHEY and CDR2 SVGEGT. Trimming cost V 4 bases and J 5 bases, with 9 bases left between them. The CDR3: CASSSPPHEQYF. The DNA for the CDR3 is TGTGCCAGCAGTTCCCCACCCCACGAGCAGTACTTC.

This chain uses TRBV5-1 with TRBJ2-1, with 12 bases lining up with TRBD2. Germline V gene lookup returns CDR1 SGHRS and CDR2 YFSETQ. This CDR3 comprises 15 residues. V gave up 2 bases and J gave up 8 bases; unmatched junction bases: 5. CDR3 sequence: CASSLTSGRWYEQFF. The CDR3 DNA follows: TGCGCCAGCAGCTTAACTAGCGGGAGGTGGTATGAGCAGTTCTTC.

The CDR3 nucleotides are TGTGCCAGCAGCCCGGTAGGGGGTAGGCCCCAGCATTTT. Translated, it gives CASSPVGGRPQHF. The chain uses TRBV25-1 and TRBJ1-5, with D tentatively TRBD1 (6 bases). Trimming took off 6 bases at V and 9 bases at J, with 15 bases between the two ends. Germline-derived CDR1 and CDR2 are MGHDK and SYGVNS. This CDR3 has 13 residues.

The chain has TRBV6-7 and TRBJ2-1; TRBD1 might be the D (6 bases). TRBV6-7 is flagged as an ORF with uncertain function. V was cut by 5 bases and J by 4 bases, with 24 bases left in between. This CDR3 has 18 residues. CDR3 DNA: TGTGCCAGCAGTCATCGGGGTAGGGCAAGGGGGAAATACAATGAGCAGTTCTTC. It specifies CASSHRGRARGKYNEQFF.

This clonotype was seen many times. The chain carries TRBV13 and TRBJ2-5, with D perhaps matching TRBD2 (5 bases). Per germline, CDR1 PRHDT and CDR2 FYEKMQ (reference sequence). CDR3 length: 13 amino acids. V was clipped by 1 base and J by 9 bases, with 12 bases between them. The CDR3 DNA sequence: TGTGCCAGCAGCTTAGACAGTCGAGGGTCCCAGTACTTC. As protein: CASSLDSRGSQYF.

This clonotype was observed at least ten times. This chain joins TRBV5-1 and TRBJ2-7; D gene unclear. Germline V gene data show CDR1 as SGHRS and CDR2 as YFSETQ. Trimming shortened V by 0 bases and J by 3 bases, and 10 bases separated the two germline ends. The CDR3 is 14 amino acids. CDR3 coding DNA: TGCGCCAGCAGCTTGGGGGCGGTCCTCTACGAGCAGTACTTC. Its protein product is CASSLGAVLYEQYF.

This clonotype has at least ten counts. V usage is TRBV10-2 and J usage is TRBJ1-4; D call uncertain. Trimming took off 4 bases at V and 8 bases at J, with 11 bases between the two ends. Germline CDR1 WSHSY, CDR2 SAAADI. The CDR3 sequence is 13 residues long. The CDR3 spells CASSGWSDEKLFF. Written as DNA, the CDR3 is TGCGCCAGCAGTGGATGGTCGGACGAAAAACTGTTTTTT.

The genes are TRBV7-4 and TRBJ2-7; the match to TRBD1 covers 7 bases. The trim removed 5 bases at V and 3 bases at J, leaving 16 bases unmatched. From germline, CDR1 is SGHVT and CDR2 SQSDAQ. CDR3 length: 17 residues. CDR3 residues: CASSVEGASCSHYEQYF. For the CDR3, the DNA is TGTGCCAGCAGCGTCGAGGGGGCTAGCTGTAGTCACTACGAGCAGTACTTC.

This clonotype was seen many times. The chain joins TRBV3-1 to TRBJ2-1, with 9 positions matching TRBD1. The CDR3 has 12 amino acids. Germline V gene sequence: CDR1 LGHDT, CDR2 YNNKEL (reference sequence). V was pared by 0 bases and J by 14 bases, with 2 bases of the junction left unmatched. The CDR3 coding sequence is TGTGCCAGCAGCCAAGAGGGGACAGGGAAGTTCTTC. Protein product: CASSQEGTGKFF.

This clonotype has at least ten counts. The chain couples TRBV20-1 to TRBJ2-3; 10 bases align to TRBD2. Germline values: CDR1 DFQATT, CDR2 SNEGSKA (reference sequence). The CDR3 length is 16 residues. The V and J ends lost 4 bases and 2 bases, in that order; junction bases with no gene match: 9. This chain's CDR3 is CSATSLLAGATDTQYF. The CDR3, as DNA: TGCAGTGCTACATCCCTCCTAGCGGGGGCCACAGATACGCAGTATTTT.

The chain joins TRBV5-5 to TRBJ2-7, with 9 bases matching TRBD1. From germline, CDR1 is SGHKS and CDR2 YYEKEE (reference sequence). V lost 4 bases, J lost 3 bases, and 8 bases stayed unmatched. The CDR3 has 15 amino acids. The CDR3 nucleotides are TGTGCCAGCAGCCCGGGACAGGGAGGTTTCTACGAGCAGTACTTC. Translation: CASSPGQGGFYEQYF.

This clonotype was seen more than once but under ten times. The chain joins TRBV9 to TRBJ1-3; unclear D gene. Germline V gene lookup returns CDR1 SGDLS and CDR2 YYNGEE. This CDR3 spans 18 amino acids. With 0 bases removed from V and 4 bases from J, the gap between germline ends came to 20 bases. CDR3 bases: TGTGCCAGCAGCGTAGAAGGGCCAGACTCCCCGTCCGGAAACACCATATATTTT. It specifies CASSVEGPDSPSGNTIYF.